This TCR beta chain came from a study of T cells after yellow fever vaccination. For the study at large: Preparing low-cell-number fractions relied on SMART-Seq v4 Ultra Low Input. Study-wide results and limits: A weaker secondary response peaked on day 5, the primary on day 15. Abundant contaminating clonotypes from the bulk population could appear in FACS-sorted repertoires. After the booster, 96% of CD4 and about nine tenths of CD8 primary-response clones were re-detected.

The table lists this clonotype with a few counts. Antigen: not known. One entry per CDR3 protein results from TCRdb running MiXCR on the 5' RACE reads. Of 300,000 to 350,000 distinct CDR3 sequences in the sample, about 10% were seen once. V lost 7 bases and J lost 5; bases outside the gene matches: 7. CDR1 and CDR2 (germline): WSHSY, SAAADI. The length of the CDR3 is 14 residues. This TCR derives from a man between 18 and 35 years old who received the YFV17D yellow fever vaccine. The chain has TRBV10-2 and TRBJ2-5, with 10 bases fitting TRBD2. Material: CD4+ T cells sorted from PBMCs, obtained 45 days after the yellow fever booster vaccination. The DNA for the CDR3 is TGCGCCAGCAAACTAGCGGGGAGGAAGGAGACCCAGTACTTC. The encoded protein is CASKLAGRKETQYF.